The 12 T cell receptor beta chains listed next were all sequenced from one sample in a study of post-analysis software for immune sequencing data. What these receptors recognize is not known. General study findings and limits: Higher frequency in patients than in controls was seen for roughly five TRBV segments, with TRBV5-6, TRBV5-1 and TRBV20-1 among them.

The TCR beta cDNA libraries carried unique molecular identifiers. TCRdb analysed the PCR reads with MiXCR anew, one entry per CDR3 protein. The sample lists around 710,000 distinct CDR3 sequences; roughly 50% were seen once. Sequencing was carried out using blood. These receptors came from a girl under 18 with multiple sclerosis.

This rearrangement joins TRBV6-1 to TRBJ2-5; TRBD2 might be the D (6 bases). V lost 8 bases and J 11 bases, leaving 24 bases between the germline ends. Germline V gene data show CDR1 as MNHNS and CDR2 as SASEGT. The CDR3 sequence is 14 residues long. Here the CDR3 DNA reads TGTGCCAGCTGTAGGGCGGGACCGTACAATGAGCAGTACTTC. Translation gives CASCRAGPYNEQYF.

The CDR3 reads CSVPNRGTEAFF. As DNA, the CDR3 is TGCAGTGTGCCGAACAGGGGCACTGAAGCTTTCTTT. The chain joins TRBV20-1 to TRBJ1-1; 7 positions match TRBD1. V was clipped by 7 bases and J by 4 bases; unmatched bases: 6. The CDR3 has 12 residues. Germline V gene data show CDR1 as DFQATT and CDR2 as SNEGSKA (reference sequence).

The chain is built from TRBV4-3 and TRBJ2-4; 7 bases are a match to TRBD2. With 4 bases clipped from V and 0 bases from J, the junction kept 3 bases outside the gene matches. There are 15 residues in the CDR3. The germline gives CDR1 LGHNA, CDR2 YSLEER. This CDR3 is CASSLSGTAKNIQYF. The CDR3 bases are TGCGCCAGCAGCCTAAGCGGGACAGCCAAAAACATTCAGTACTTC.

The genes are TRBV10-3 and TRBJ1-1; perhaps TRBD1 as D (6 bases). There are 15 residues in the CDR3. Trimming removed 3 bases at V and 0 bases at J, with 11 bases between. In germline, CDR1 is ENHRY, CDR2 SYGVKD. Here the CDR3 DNA reads TGTGCCATCAGTGACAGGGGAGGAGTGAACACTGAAGCTTTCTTT. Translating gives CAISDRGGVNTEAFF.

This chain links TRBV29-1 with TRBJ1-1; D not certain. The germline V gene has CDR1 SQVTM and CDR2 ANQGSEA. V was shortened by 3 bases and J by 11 bases, with 13 bases between the two germline ends. The CDR3 is made up of 11 amino acids. CDR3 coding DNA: TGCAGCGTTGATATCCGTGGTGAGGCTTTCTTT. Translated, it gives CSVDIRGEAFF. Based on the CDR3 plus reference TRBV29-1 and TRBJ1-1, the full variable domain is SAVISQKPSRDICQRGTSLTIQCQVDSQVTMMFWYRQQPGQSLTLIATANQGSEATYESGFVIDKFPISRPNLTFSTLTVSNMSPEDSSIYLCSVDIRGEAFFGQGTRLTVV.

This clonotype was observed a handful of times. The V call is TRBV28, the J call TRBJ2-1; no definite D call. This CDR3 has 16 amino acids. The germline V gene has CDR1 MDHEN and CDR2 SYDVKM. V dropped 2 bases and J dropped 5 bases, with 16 bases sitting between them. The CDR3 region has the DNA TGTGCCAGCAGTTTAGTGCGGACCCTAGGGCACAATGAGCAGTTCTTC. This translates into CASSLVRTLGHNEQFF. Full variable domain (missing parts from reference TRBV28 and TRBJ2-1): DVKVTQSSRYLVKRTGEKVFLECVQDMDHENMFWYRQDPGLGLRLIYFSYDVKMKEKGDIPEGYSVSREKKERFSLILESASTNQTSMYLCASSLVRTLGHNEQFFGPGTRLTVL.

The rearrangement uses TRBV7-9 and TRBJ2-3; the D is unclear. Trimming took off 0 bases at V and 5 bases at J, with 3 bases between the two ends. From germline, CDR1 is SEHNR and CDR2 FQNEAQ (reference sequence). The CDR3 runs to 12 residues. The CDR3 bases are TGTGCCAGCAGCTTAGCTATAGATACGCAGTATTTT. Residues: CASSLAIDTQYF.

J is TRBJ2-1 and V is TRBV3-1, with 10 bases fitting TRBD2. The length of the CDR3 is 17 residues. Germline V gene lookup returns CDR1 LGHDT and CDR2 YNNKEL (reference sequence). V shed 2 bases, J shed 7 bases, and the junction held 11 bases outside the gene matches. Here the CDR3 DNA reads TGTGCCAGCAGCCAACCAAAAGCGGGAGGGCCTATGAATGAGCAGTTCTTC. Translation: CASSQPKAGGPMNEQFF.

This clonotype has only a few counts. The chain links TRBV2 to TRBJ2-5; TRBD1 aligns across 9 bases. V shed 8 bases, J shed 3 bases, and the junction held 4 bases outside the gene matches. CDR3 size: 13 residues. CDR1 is SNHLY and CDR2 is FYNNEI in the germline V gene. CDR3 residues: CASVRTGEETQYF. In DNA form, the CDR3 reads TGTGCCAGCGTTAGGACAGGGGAAGAGACCCAGTACTTC.

This clonotype has more than one count but fewer than ten. The chain uses TRBV7-8 and TRBJ2-5, with TRBD1 as a possible D gene (5 bases). V dropped 2 bases and J dropped 2 bases, with 12 bases sitting between them. Germline values: CDR1 SGHVS, CDR2 FQNEAQ. This CDR3 comprises 15 residues. The CDR3 is CASSLILGVQETQYF. The CDR3 nucleotides read TGTGCCAGCAGCTTAATTTTAGGGGTACAAGAGACCCAGTACTTC.

The chain couples TRBV15 to TRBJ2-4; D call uncertain. The J call may be in error: the DNA end matches TRBJ2-7 better. The CDR3 covers 13 residues. Looked up from germline, CDR1 is LNHNV and CDR2 is YYDKDF (reference sequence). DNA of the CDR3: TGTGCCACCAGCGGGCCATGGGCCTCCGAGCAGTACTTC. This gives the protein CATSGPWASEQYF.

This clonotype appeared many times. Relative to the germline gene, one junction end is altered; a read error may explain this. V and J are TRBV12-3 or TRBV12-4 and TRBJ2-3; TRBD1 agrees at 7 bases. The length of the CDR3 is 14 residues. CDR3 protein: CASSNRDSTNTQYF. The DNA of the CDR3 is TGTGCCAGCAGCAACCGGGACAGCACAAATACGCAGTATTTT.